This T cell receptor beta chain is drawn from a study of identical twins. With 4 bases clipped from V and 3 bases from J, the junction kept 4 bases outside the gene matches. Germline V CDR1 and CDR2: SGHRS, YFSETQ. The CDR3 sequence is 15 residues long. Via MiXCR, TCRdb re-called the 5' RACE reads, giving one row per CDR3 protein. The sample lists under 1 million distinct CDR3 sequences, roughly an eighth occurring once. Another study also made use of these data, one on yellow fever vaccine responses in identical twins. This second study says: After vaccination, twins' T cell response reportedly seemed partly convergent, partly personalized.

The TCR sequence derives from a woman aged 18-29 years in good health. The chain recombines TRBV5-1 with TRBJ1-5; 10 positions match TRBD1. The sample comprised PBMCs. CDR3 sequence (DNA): TGCGCCAGCAGCACGACAGGGGGCTACAATCAGCCCCAGCATTTT. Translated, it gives CASSTTGGYNQPQHF. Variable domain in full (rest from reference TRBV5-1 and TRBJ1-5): KAGVTQTPRYLIKTRGQQVTLSCSPISGHRSVSWYQQTPGQGLQFLFEYFSETQRNKGNFPGRFSGRQFSNSRSEMNVSTLELGDSALYLCASSTTGGYNQPQHFGDGTRLSIL.